The 17 T cell receptor beta chains in this list originate from one sample, sequenced in a study of shared T cell receptors in the human thymus (dated by TCRdb to the early 2020s). The library came from the immunoSEQ multiplex PCR assay. This is the immuneACCESS table as TCRdb keeps it, with only in-frame sequences that have V and J called. A part of the clones is gone; compared with another copy, unresolved V genes explain less than half, and the rest is unexplained. Recorded for this sample are fewer than 700,000 clones; roughly 90% of them occurred a single time. The biggest ten clones account for 0.0095% to 0.011% of the sample. These data also featured in a second study, about human thymus T cells.

The sample was thymocytes. The receptors originated from a boy under two years old with a congenital heart defect. Donor details come from another sample of the same person, matched by shared clones.

The V call is TRBV15, the J call TRBJ1-2; 11 nucleotides align to TRBD1. This CDR3 is built from 14 residues. Trimming took 3 bases from V and 6 from J; bases not matched to a gene: 3. CDR1 and CDR2 (germline): LNHNV, YYDKDF (reference sequence). As DNA, the CDR3 is TGTGCCACCAGCAGCGGACAGGGGGCGGATGGCTACACCTTC. Translated: CATSSGQGADGYTF.

The chain uses TRBV6-7 and TRBJ2-5, with D possibly matching TRBD2 (6 bases). TRBV6-7 counts as an open reading frame of uncertain function. The V gene lost 2 bases and the J gene lost 5 bases, with 15 bases spanning the gap. This CDR3 has 15 amino acids. CDR3 residues: CASSYRWGSGETQYF. The CDR3, as DNA: TGTGCCAGCAGTTACCGTTGGGGGAGCGGGGAGACCCAGTACTTC.

The chain employs TRBV30 and TRBJ2-1, with 9 bases that match TRBD2. The J segment lost 10 bases and the V segment lost 5 bases, leaving 15 bases of the junction unmatched. Germline loops: CDR1 GTSNPN, CDR2 SVGIG (reference sequence). This CDR3 is built from 15 residues. CDR3 nucleotide sequence: TGTGCCTGGTCCCCGACTAGCGGAGCCACTCTGGAGCAGTTCTTC. Translated: CAWSPTSGATLEQFF.

This chain uses TRBV20-1 with TRBJ2-3, with D perhaps matching TRBD2 (6 bases). Germline-derived CDR1 and CDR2 are DFQATT and SNEGSKA (reference sequence). The CDR3 is 11 amino acids. V lost 3 bases, J lost 12 bases, and 13 bases lay in between. The DNA of the CDR3 is TGCAGTGCTAGTCGGGGCGGGGCCCAGTATTTT. Encoded protein: CSASRGGAQYF.

The chain has TRBV5-6 and TRBJ2-1; TRBD1 is a possible D gene (5 bases). V lost 7 bases and J lost 0, with 14 bases in between. The CDR3 is 15 residues long. Germline V lookup: CDR1 SGHDT, CDR2 YYEEEE. In DNA form, the CDR3 reads TGTGCCAGCTACAAGGGGAATAGCTCCTACAATGAGCAGTTCTTC. Translated: CASYKGNSSYNEQFF.

The CDR3 DNA reads TGTGCCAGCAGCTTTATGCTAGCGGCCCCCACAGATACGCAGTATTTT. It codes for CASSFMLAAPTDTQYF. The rearrangement uses TRBV7-2 and TRBJ2-3; 7 bases line up with TRBD2. This CDR3 spans 16 amino acids. The germline CDR1 and CDR2 sequences are SGHTA and FQGNSA. V lost 3 bases and J lost 2; bases outside the gene matches: 8.

The chain employs TRBV4-3 and TRBJ2-1; 8 positions match TRBD2. The junction had 7 bases not matched to a gene; V was cut back by 0 bases and J by 0 bases. CDR1 LGHNA and CDR2 YSLEER come from the germline V gene. There are 18 residues in the CDR3. The CDR3 loop is CASSQEYGGGSSYNEQFF. The CDR3 DNA reads as TGCGCCAGCAGCCAAGAATACGGGGGGGGAAGCTCCTACAATGAGCAGTTCTTC.

The J gene is TRBJ2-7, the V gene TRBV27; 7 bases are a match to TRBD2. Germline assignment: CDR1 MNHEY and CDR2 SMNVEV (reference sequence). V gave up 6 bases and J gave up 0 bases; unmatched junction bases: 8. The CDR3 sequence is 15 residues long. The CDR3, as DNA: TGTGCCAGCAGCCCACTAGCGCCGAGCTCCTACGAGCAGTACTTC. It translates to CASSPLAPSSYEQYF.

The genes are TRBV18 and TRBJ2-7; 15 bases line up with TRBD2. J gave up 2 bases and V 3 bases, and 11 bases lay outside the gene matches. Germline V gene data show CDR1 as KGHSH and CDR2 as LQKENI. The CDR3 sequence is 19 residues long. CDR3 in amino acids: CASSPGVGLAGGPAYEQYF. The DNA of the CDR3 is TGTGCCAGCTCACCGGGCGTTGGACTAGCGGGAGGGCCAGCCTACGAGCAGTACTTC.

The chain carries TRBV5-1 and TRBJ1-1, with no clear D. CDR1 is SGHRS, CDR2 YFSETQ, per germline. This CDR3 has 14 amino acids. Trimming left V 0 bases short and J 1 base short, with 7 bases between. This chain's CDR3 is CASSLDGRNTEAFF. CDR3 in DNA: TGCGCCAGCAGCTTGGATGGCAGGAACACTGAAGCTTTCTTT.

The V and J genes are TRBV19 and TRBJ2-7; 9 nucleotides align to TRBD2. The germline gives CDR1 LNHDA, CDR2 SQIVND (reference sequence). The CDR3 length is 17 residues. V shed 5 bases and J 0 bases; nucleotides not matched to a gene: 11. The CDR3 nucleotides are TGTGCCAGTAGTGTGGCGGGAGGGTATGAACCCTCCTACGAGCAGTACTTC. Its protein product is CASSVAGGYEPSYEQYF. Drawing the rest from reference TRBV19 and TRBJ2-7, the complete variable domain is DGGITQSPKYLFRKEGQNVTLSCEQNLNHDAMYWYRQDPGQGLRLIYYSQIVNDFQKGDIAEGYSVSREKKESFPLTVTSAQKNPTAFYLCASSVAGGYEPSYEQYFGPGTRLTVT.

The chain links TRBV12-5 to TRBJ2-7; maybe TRBD1 (6 bases). Germline V gene data show CDR1 as LGHNT and CDR2 as FRNRAP. V dropped 7 bases and J dropped 5 bases, with 15 bases sitting between them. The CDR3 spans 13 residues. The CDR3 here is CASATGILDEQYF. CDR3 nucleotide sequence: TGTGCTAGTGCTACAGGGATTCTTGACGAGCAGTACTTC.

This rearrangement joins TRBV14 to TRBJ2-6; the match to TRBD1 covers 7 bases. The V gene's germline CDR1 is SGHDN and CDR2 FVKESK. The CDR3 spans 19 residues. V shed 5 bases and J 0 bases; nucleotides not matched to a gene: 13. The CDR3: CASSSPRDSCFSGANVLTF. DNA of the CDR3: TGTGCCAGCAGCTCCCCTCGGGACAGCTGTTTCTCTGGGGCCAACGTCCTGACTTTC.

The V call is TRBV27, the J call TRBJ1-1, with D perhaps TRBD1 (5 bases). CDR3 length equals 17 residues. Germline CDR1 and CDR2: MNHEY and SMNVEV (reference sequence). V was clipped by 6 bases and J by 0 bases, with 20 bases between them. In DNA, the CDR3 is TGTGCCAGCAGGACCTTAGGGGTGGCCGGATTGAACACTGAAGCTTTCTTT. This encodes CASRTLGVAGLNTEAFF.

The rearrangement links TRBV10-3 to TRBJ2-1, with D possibly matching TRBD2 (6 bases). Germline V gene sequence: CDR1 ENHRY, CDR2 SYGVKD. Trimming pared 3 bases from V and 1 base from J, leaving 10 bases between. This CDR3 is 15 amino acids long. The CDR3 region has the DNA TGTGCCATCAGTGAATGGACTAATTCCTACAATGAGCAGTTCTTC. This encodes CAISEWTNSYNEQFF.

The CDR3, as DNA: TGTGCCAGCAGCTTCACTAGCGGGAGGGTCGAGCAGTACTTC. Encoded protein: CASSFTSGRVEQYF. This chain connects TRBV7-9 to TRBJ2-7; TRBD2 matches at 13 bases. This CDR3 contains 14 residues. Germline CDR1 SEHNR, CDR2 FQNEAQ (reference sequence). Unmatched junction bases numbered 2, after V lost 3 bases and J lost 6 bases.

The chain employs TRBV4-3 and TRBJ2-1; 12 bases are a match to TRBD2. CDR1 and CDR2 from the germline V gene are LGHNA and YSLEER. J gave up 2 bases and V 4 bases, and 6 bases lay outside the gene matches. There are 17 residues in the CDR3. CDR3 protein: CASSREASGRAYNEQFF. CDR3 nucleotides: TGCGCCAGCAGCCGGGAGGCTAGCGGGAGGGCCTACAATGAGCAGTTCTTC.